This TCR beta chain comes out of a study of graft-versus-host responses after intestinal transplantation. Study details: Recipients uniformly received anti-thymocyte globulin induction, followed by tacrolimus and steroids for about 3 years. General study results and limits: Individuals carrying graft-donor T cell macrochimerism showed high graft-versus-host to host-versus-graft clonal ratios in allografts. Detection of GvH clones occurred in recipient marrow, and some had their first appearance in ileum or blood.

CDR3 length: 12 residues. Germline CDR1 and CDR2: SGHDT and YYEEEE. Remarks on this clone: Its antigen is unidentified. One junction end does not reproduce the germline sequence, and a read error may be involved.

This table comes from immunoSEQ multiplex PCR, and its TCRdb copy is limited to in-frame clones, with some not included. This table holds over 85,000 clones, 80% to 95% found once. This receptor was obtained from a human donor who received an intestinal transplant. The chain has TRBV5-6 and TRBJ1-2; D is unclear. The sequencing used unstimulated CD8+ T cells sorted from spleen or lymph node cells, collected before intestinal transplant. The CDR3, as DNA: TGTGCCAGCAGCTGGGTAGGGAGCGGCTATCACTTC. Amino acid sequence: CASSWVGSGYHF.